This is a list of T cell receptor beta chains from one sample in a study of T-cell reconstitution after alpha-beta-depleted transplantation in children. TCRdb fed the PCR reads into MiXCR, producing one record per CDR3 protein. The sample records about 540,000 distinct CDR3 sequences, approximately 20% being singletons. This specimen was PBMCs from the stem cell graft donor, taken from the stem cell graft. These receptors were obtained from a human donor who donated a stem cell graft to a child with acute lymphoblastic leukemia. Both conserved end residues are part of each CDR3. D genes are given only for firm matches. The listing skips clone size in some rows; elsewhere it reads once, few, many or a size class.

TRBV6-5,-,-,TRBJ2-2,TGTGCCAGCAGTTACTCCCAAGGAGGGGGGCCTCGTAAGCTGTTTTTT,CASSYSQGGGPRKLFF
TRBV3-1,few,-,TRBJ2-4,TGTGCCAGCAGCCTCCGCTCCATGGCTTTAAGGGACCATGTGACCCGAGGGGCCAAAAACATTCAGTACTTC,CASSLRSMALRDHVTRGAKNIQYF
TRBV5-1,few,-,TRBJ2-7,TGCGCCAGCAGCTTGGGAGTGGCGCCATACGAGCAGTACTTC,CASSLGVAPYEQYF
TRBV13,-,TRBD1,TRBJ1-1,TGTGCCAGCAGCCCCCGGGACAGGGGGCTATCGGGGGCTTTCTTT,CASSPRDRGLSGAFF
TRBV29-1,-,-,TRBJ2-5,TGCAGCGTTGTGGGTATGGAGACCCAGTACTTC,CSVVGMETQYF
TRBV7-9,few,-,TRBJ1-5,TGTGCCAGCAGCTCGGAGGGCGTTGGCCAGCCCCAGCATTTT,CASSSEGVGQPQHF
TRBV20-1,-,TRBD1,TRBJ2-7,TGCAGTGCTAGGAAGGTCGGGACAGGACCCTACGAGCAGTACTTC,CSARKVGTGPYEQYF
TRBV15,few,-,TRBJ1-5,TGTGCCACCAGCAGACAAAACCCTTCGCCAGGGTCCAGTCAGCCCCAGCATTTT,CATSRQNPSPGSSQPQHF
TRBV7-9,few,-,TRBJ2-1,TGTGCCAGCAGGTCAGGGATACGGGACAATGAGCAGTTCTTC,CASRSGIRDNEQFF
TRBV5-1,-,-,TRBJ2-7,TGCGCCAGCAGCCATGCAGGGGTCGAAGCCAGGTACGAGCAGTACTTC,CASSHAGVEARYEQYF
TRBV15,few,-,TRBJ1-1,TGTGCCACCAGTCAGGGTGCGAACACTGAAGCTTTCTTT,CATSQGANTEAFF
TRBV20-1,-,-,TRBJ2-1,TGCAGTGCTAGAGGTAGCGGCGAGCAGTTCTTC,CSARGSGEQFF
TRBV19,-,-,TRBJ1-5,TGTGCCAGTAGTATAGGAGACAATGGGAATCAGCCCCAGCATTTT,CASSIGDNGNQPQHF
TRBV20-1,-,-,TRBJ1-6,TGCAGTGCTCCCGAGTCAGGGGCCTTTTCCAATTCACCCCTCCACTTT,CSAPESGAFSNSPLHF